This T cell receptor beta chain derives from a study of shared clonotypes between healthy human individuals. Germline V CDR1 and CDR2: MNHEY, SMNVEV (reference sequence). Trimming at V came to 5 bases and at J to 5 bases, leaving 6 bases not matched to a gene. The CDR3 has 14 amino acids. Deep was the level used in running the assay. Only in-frame clones appear in the TCRdb table, and some are missing; sequencing was by immunoSEQ multiplex PCR. Among roughly 680,000 clones listed, approximately 72% were seen once. The sequence derives from a woman in her 30s in good health. The source material was memory CD4+ T cells sorted from blood. Subset defined: CD45RA-negative fraction. J is TRBJ2-3 and V is TRBV27, with TRBD1 matching 8 bases. CDR3 nucleotide sequence: TGTGCCAGCAGTACAGGACAGGGTGGAGATACGCAGTATTTT. It translates to CASSTGQGGDTQYF.